This TCR beta chain derives from a study of CD8 T cells in Susac syndrome. Roughly 0.45 to 1 ug RNA was reverse transcribed with random hexamers. Amplification of TCR beta CDR3 used immunoSEQ multiplex PCR across 54 Vbeta and 13 Jbeta. Each CDR3 protein is one row after TCRdb ran MiXCR on the immunoSEQ multiplex PCR reads. The table includes 200,000 to 250,000 distinct CDR3 sequences, roughly 90% detected once. Patients with stable or active relapsing-remitting disease, all of them treatment-naive, made up the multiple sclerosis controls. The receptor's source is a human donor with multiple sclerosis. The sequencing sample was made of CD8+ T cells from PBMCs.

CDR3 sequence (DNA): TGTGCCTGGAGGGTTCGCGGGGACAATGAGCAGTTCTTC. This codes for CAWRVRGDNEQFF. The chain recombines TRBV30 with TRBJ2-1, with TRBD2 as a possible D gene (6 bases). The ends were cut back, 3 bases at V and 5 bases at J, with 11 bases in the middle. The CDR3 contains 13 residues. Germline lookup yields CDR1 GTSNPN and CDR2 SVGIG (reference sequence).